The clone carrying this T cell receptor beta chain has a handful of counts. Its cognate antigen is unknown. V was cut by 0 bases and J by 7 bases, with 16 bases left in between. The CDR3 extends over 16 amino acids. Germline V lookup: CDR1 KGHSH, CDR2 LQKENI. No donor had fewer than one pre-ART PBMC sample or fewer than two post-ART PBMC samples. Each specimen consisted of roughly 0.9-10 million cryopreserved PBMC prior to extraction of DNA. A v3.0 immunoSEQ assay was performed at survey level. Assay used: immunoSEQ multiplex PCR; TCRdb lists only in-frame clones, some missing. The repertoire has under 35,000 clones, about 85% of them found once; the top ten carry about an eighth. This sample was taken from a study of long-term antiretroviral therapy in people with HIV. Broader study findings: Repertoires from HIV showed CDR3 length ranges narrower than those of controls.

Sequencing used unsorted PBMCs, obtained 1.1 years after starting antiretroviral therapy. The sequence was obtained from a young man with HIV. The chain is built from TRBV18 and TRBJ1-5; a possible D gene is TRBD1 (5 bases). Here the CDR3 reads CASSPPGQEGSQPQHF. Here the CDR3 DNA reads TGTGCCAGCTCACCACCGGGCCAGGAGGGGTCCCAGCCCCAGCATTTT.